By frequency in the sample, the clone carrying this TCR beta chain is medium-sized. The target antigen is unknown. Trimming pared 4 bases from V and 1 base from J, leaving 7 bases between. Germline-derived CDR1 and CDR2 are MRHNA and SNTAGT. The length of the CDR3 is 13 residues. This sample is part of a study of naive and memory T cell subsets. Study-wide points: Higher TCR numbers at tuberculin sites reflect T cell infiltration, per interpretation. TCR transcript changes with activation or differentiation may affect this RNA method.

Four PCR rounds used nested alpha and beta constant region primers plus the SP2 primer. Reverse transcription of blood and skin TCR RNA was primed at alpha and beta constant regions. MiXCR was run by TCRdb on the UMI-ligation and nested PCR reads, yielding one entry per CDR3 protein. The sample shows 35,000 to 40,000 distinct CDR3 sequences, approximately 10% of them seen only once. Treatment noted: skin biopsy from PPD injection site in Mantoux-positive individual. An oligonucleotide containing a UMI was ligated to the 3' end of TCR cDNA. Tuberculin skin test biopsies were taken where PPD was injected in Mantoux-positive people.

V is TRBV6-4 and J is TRBJ2-5; no firm D call. This sequence was found in an adult in good health. Sequencing used skin, obtained from a tuberculin skin test site. CDR3 sequence reads: CASSVWVQETQYF. In DNA form, the CDR3 reads TGTGCCAGCAGTGTCTGGGTCCAAGAGACCCAGTACTTC.